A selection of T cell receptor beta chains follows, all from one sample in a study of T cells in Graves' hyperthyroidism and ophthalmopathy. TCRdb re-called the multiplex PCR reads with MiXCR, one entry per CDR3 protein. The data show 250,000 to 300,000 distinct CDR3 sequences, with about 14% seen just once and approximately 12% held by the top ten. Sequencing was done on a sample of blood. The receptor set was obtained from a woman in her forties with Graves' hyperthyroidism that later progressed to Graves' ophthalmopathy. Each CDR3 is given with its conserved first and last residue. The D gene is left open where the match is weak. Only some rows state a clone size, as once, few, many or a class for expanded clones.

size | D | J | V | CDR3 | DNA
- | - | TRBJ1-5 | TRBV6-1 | CASVGATLRVDQPQHF | TGTGCCAGCGTCGGAGCGACCTTGAGGGTGGATCAGCCCCAGCATTTT
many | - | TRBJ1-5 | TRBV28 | CASSLFQGVFPQHF | TGTGCCAGCAGTTTGTTTCAGGGAGTCTTTCCCCAGCATTTT
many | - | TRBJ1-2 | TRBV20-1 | CSGEGDYGYTF | TGCAGTGGGGAGGGAGATTATGGCTACACCTTC
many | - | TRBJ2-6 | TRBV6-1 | CASSALRAQGANVLTF | TGTGCCAGCAGCGCCCTAAGGGCCCAAGGAGCCAACGTCCTGACTTTC
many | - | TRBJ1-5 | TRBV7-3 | CASSLTGGQPQHF | TGTGCCAGCAGCTTAACAGGGGGTCAGCCCCAGCATTTT
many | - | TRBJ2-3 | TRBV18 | CASSPSRGLNTDTQYF | TGTGCCAGCTCACCAAGCAGGGGACTAAACACAGATACGCAGTATTTT
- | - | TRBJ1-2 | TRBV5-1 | CASSLSVGDYGYTF | TGCGCCAGCAGCTTGTCGGTAGGAGACTATGGCTACACCTTC
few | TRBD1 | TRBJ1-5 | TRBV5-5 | CASSTRQGPNSNQPQHF | TGTGCCAGCAGCACGCGACAGGGACCCAATAGCAATCAGCCCCAGCATTTT
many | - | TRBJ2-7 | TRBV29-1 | CSVVDGNYEQYF | TGCAGCGTTGTTGATGGGAACTACGAGCAGTACTTC
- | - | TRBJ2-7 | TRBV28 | CASVGSADYEQYF | TGTGCCAGCGTGGGGTCCGCCGACTACGAGCAGTACTTC
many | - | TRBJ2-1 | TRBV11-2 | CASSPTGFNEQFF | TGTGCCAGCAGCCCCACCGGCTTCAATGAGCAGTTCTTC
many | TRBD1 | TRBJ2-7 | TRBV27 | CASSLSQGAWGYEQYF | TGTGCCAGCAGTTTATCCCAGGGGGCATGGGGCTACGAGCAGTACTTC
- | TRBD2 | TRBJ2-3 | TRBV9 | CASSALAGGADTQYF | TGTGCCAGCAGCGCACTAGCGGGAGGCGCAGATACGCAGTATTTT
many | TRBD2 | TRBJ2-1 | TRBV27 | CASRSLAGYNEQFF | TGTGCCAGCAGATCACTAGCGGGATACAATGAGCAGTTCTTC
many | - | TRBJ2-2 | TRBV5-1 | CASSPRAPGELFF | TGCGCCAGCAGCCCCAGGGCCCCCGGGGAGCTGTTTTTT
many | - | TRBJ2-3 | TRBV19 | CASSMVPSTDTQYF | TGTGCCAGTAGTATGGTACCTTCCACAGATACGCAGTATTTT
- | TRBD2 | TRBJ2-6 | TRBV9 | CASSPTAGSGANVLTF | TGTGCCAGCAGCCCAACAGCGGGAAGTGGGGCCAACGTCCTGACTTTC
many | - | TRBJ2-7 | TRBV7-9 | CASRPPSGFEQYF | TGTGCCAGCAGACCCCCAAGCGGGTTTGAGCAGTACTTC
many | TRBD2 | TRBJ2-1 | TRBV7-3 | CASSLVRASGRPEQFF | TGTGCCAGCAGCTTAGTTCGGGCTAGCGGGAGGCCTGAGCAGTTCTTC
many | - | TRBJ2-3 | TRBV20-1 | CSASRDVAADTQYF | TGCAGTGCTTCCCGGGACGTCGCGGCGGATACGCAGTATTTT
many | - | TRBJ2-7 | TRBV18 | CASSPGGTQPDYEQYF | TGTGCCAGCTCACCGGGCGGGACCCAGCCAGACTACGAGCAGTACTTC
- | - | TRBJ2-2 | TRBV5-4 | CASSSEKGAGGELFF | TGTGCCAGCAGCTCCGAGAAAGGAGCAGGCGGGGAGCTGTTTTTT
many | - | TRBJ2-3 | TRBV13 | CASSTSFVDTQYF | TGTGCCAGCTCAACTAGCTTCGTGGATACGCAGTATTTT
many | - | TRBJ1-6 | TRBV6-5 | CASSYGGVINSPLHF | TGTGCCAGCAGTTACGGCGGGGTTATTAATTCACCCCTCCACTTT
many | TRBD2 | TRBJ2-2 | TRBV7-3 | CASSLGGSYTGELFF | TGTGCCAGCAGCTTGGGGGGGTCCTACACCGGGGAGCTGTTTTTT
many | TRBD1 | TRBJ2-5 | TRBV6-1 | CASNDRGRGETQYF | TGTGCCAGCAACGACAGGGGGCGCGGTGAGACCCAGTACTTC
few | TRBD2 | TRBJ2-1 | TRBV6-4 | CASSAGTSDYNEQFF | TGTGCCAGCAGTGCGGGGACTAGCGATTACAATGAGCAGTTCTTC
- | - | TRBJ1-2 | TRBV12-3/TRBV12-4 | CASMGRFYGYTF | TGTGCCAGCATGGGCAGATTCTATGGCTACACCTTC
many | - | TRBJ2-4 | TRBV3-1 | CASKGVAKNIQYF | TGTGCCAGCAAAGGGGTTGCCAAAAACATTCAGTACTTC
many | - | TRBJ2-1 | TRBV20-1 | CSARDPGSLGMRMYEQFF | TGCAGTGCTAGAGATCCAGGTAGCTTGGGGATGAGGATGTATGAGCAGTTCTTC
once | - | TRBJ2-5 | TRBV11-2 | CASSSYFMGAQETQYF | TGTGCCAGCAGCTCATACTTTATGGGAGCCCAAGAGACCCAGTACTTC
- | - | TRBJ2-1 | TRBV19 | CASSIAKYNEQFF | TGTGCCAGTAGTATAGCCAAATACAATGAGCAGTTCTTC
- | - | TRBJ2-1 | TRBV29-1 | CSVAIWSSNNEQFF | TGCAGCGTCGCGATCTGGAGTTCCAACAATGAGCAGTTCTTC
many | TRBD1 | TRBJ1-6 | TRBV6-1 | CASTHSRDRLSPLHF | TGTGCCAGCACTCATAGCCGGGACAGACTTTCACCCCTCCACTTT
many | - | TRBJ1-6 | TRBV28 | CASSFNREETDSPLHF | TGTGCCAGCAGTTTTAACAGGGAAGAAACGGATTCACCCCTCCACTTT